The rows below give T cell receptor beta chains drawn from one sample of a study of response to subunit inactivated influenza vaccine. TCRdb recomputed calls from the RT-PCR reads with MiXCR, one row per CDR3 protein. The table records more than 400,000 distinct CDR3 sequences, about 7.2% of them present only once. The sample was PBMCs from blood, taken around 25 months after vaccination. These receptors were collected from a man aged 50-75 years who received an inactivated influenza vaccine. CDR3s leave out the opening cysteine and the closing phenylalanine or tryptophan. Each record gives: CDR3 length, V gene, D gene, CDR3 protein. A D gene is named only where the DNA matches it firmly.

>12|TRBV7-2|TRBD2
ASSPQGLAAEQF
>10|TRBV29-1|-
SVVPTLGEQY
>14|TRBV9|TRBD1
ASSEGQGALSYEQY
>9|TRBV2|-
ASTQNTEAF
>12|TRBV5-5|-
ASSLERVQETQY
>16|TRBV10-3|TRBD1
AISESWRTGGFQETQY
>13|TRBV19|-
ASSVGAELTDTQY
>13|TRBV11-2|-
ASSLDGGTKETQY
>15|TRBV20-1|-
SARDPLSGNSNQPQH
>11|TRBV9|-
ASSPSSADTQY
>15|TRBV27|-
ASSLRVMLSGANVLT
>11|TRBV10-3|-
AISVGGRVGLF
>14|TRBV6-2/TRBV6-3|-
ASSYSIGALSYEQY
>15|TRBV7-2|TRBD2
ASSPASGREGAETQY
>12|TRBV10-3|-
AISAQFGSYEQY
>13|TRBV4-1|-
ASSQTGQTTYEQY
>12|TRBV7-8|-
ASSLAPRGYEQY
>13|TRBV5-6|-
ASSLFLSRGEKLF